This T cell receptor beta chain was identified in a study of OX40 agonist ivuxolimab in advanced cancers. For the study at large: The study reported partial responses in three patients: one hepatocellular carcinoma, two cutaneous melanoma.

Profiling relied on immunoSEQ multiplex PCR, and the TCRdb table lists in-frame clones only, not all of them. The table includes about 94,000 clones, roughly 84% detected once. Study observations and caveats: Doses of 0.1 to 3.0 mg/kg were accompanied by clonal expansion of CD4+ and CD8+ blood T cells by week 6.

V lost 1 base and J lost 8; bases outside the gene matches: 10. In germline, CDR1 is SEHNR, CDR2 FQNEAQ (reference sequence). The CDR3 covers 15 residues. In this sample, this clone turned up once. Its target is unknown. The sequence derives from an adult with an advanced solid tumor such as melanoma, head and neck, liver or kidney cancer. This sample comprised CD4+ or CD8+ T cells sorted from blood, obtained in a trial of the OX40 agonist ivuxolimab. This chain connects TRBV7-9 to TRBJ1-2; 7 bases line up with TRBD1. The CDR3 region has the DNA TGTGCCAGCAGCTTAGTTGCAGGGGGAACTCGGGGCTACACCTTC. Encoded protein: CASSLVAGGTRGYTF. The whole variable domain, filled in from reference TRBV7-9 and TRBJ1-2, reads DTGVSQNPRHKITKRGQNVTFRCDPISEHNRLYWYRQTLGQGPEFLTYFQNEAQLEKSRLLSDRFSAERPKGSFSTLEIQRTEQGDSAMYLCASSLVAGGTRGYTFGSGTRLTVV.